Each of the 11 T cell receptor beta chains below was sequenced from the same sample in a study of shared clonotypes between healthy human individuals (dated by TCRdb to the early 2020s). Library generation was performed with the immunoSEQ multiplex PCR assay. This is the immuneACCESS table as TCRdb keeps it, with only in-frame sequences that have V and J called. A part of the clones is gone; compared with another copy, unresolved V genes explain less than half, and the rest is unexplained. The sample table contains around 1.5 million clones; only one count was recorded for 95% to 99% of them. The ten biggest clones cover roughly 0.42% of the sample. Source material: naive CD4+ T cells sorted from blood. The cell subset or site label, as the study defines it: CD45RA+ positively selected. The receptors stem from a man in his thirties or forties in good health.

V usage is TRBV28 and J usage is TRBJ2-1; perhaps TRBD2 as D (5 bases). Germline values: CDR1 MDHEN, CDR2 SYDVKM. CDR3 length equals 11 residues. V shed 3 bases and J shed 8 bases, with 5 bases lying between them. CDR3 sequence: CASSLRDEQFF. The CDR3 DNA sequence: TGTGCCAGCAGTTTGCGGGATGAGCAGTTCTTC.

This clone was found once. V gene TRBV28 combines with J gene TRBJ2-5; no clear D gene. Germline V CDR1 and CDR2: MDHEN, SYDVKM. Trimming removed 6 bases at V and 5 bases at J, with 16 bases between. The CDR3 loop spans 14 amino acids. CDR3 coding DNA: TGTGCCAGCAGCCTTTACGGTTCCCGGGAGACCCAGTACTTC. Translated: CASSLYGSRETQYF.

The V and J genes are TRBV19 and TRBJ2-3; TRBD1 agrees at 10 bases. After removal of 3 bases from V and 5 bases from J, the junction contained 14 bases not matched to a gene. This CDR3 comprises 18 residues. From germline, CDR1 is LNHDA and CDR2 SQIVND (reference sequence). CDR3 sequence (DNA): TGTGCCAGTAGTATCGCCACCGGGACAGGGGAATTGAAAGATACGCAGTATTTT. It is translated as CASSIATGTGELKDTQYF.

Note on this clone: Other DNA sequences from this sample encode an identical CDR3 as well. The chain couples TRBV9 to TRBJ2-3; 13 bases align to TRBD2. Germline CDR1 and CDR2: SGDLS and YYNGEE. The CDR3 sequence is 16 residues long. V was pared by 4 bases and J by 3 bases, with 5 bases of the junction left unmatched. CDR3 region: CASSPRTSGSTDTQYF. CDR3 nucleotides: TGTGCCAGCAGCCCCAGGACTAGCGGGAGTACAGATACGCAGTATTTT.

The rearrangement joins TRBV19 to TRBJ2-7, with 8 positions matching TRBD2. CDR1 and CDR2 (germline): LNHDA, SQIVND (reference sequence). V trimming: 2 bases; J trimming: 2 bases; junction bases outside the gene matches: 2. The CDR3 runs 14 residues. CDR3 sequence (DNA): TGTGCCAGTAGTATATCGGGAGGGCCCTACGAGCAGTACTTC. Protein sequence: CASSISGGPYEQYF.

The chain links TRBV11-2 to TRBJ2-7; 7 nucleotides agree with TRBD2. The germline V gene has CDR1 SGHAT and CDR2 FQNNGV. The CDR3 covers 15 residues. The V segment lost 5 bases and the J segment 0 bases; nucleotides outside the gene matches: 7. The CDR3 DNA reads TGTGCCAGCAGCCGAGGGGCGGGAGCCTCCTACGAGCAGTACTTC. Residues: CASSRGAGASYEQYF. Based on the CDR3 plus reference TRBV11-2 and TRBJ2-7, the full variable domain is EAGVAQSPRYKIIEKRQSVAFWCNPISGHATLYWYQQILGQGPKLLIQFQNNGVVDDSQLPKDRFSAERLKGVDSTLKIQPAKLEDSAVYLCASSRGAGASYEQYFGPGTRLTVT.

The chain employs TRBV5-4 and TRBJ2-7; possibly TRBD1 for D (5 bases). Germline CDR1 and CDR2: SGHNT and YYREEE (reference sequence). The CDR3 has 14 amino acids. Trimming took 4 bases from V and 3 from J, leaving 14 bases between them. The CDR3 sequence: CASSPEQAHYEQYF. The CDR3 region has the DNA TGTGCCAGCAGCCCCGAACAGGCCCACTACGAGCAGTACTTC.

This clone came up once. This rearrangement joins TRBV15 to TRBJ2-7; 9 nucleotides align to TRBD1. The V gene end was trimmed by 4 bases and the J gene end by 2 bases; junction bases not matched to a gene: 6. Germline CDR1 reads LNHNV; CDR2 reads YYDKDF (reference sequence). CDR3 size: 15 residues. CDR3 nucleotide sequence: TGTGCCACCAGCACTATTAGACAGGGGGCCTACGAGCAGTACTTC. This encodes CATSTIRQGAYEQYF.

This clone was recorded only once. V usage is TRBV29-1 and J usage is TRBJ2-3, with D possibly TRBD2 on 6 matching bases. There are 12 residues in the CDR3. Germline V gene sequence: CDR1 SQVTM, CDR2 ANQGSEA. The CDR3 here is CTGSSGTDTQYF. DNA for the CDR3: TGCACCGGGAGCTCCGGTACAGATACGCAGTATTTT.

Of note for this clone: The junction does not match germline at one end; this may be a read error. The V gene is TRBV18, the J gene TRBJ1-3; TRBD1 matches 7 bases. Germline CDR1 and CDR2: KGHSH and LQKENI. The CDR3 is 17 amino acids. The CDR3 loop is CASSSPTGSPFGNTIYF. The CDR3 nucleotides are TGTGCCAGCTCATCACCGACAGGGTCACCGTTTGGAAACACCATATATTTT.

The CDR3 spells CASRLSGGRIYEQYF. CDR3 nucleotides: TGTGCAAGTCGTCTTTCAGGGGGACGAATCTACGAGCAGTACTTC. This chain connects TRBV12-2 to TRBJ2-7; the DNA was not compared with TRBD1, the D call given in the table. TRBV12-2 is a recognized pseudogene. The CDR3 extends over 15 amino acids.